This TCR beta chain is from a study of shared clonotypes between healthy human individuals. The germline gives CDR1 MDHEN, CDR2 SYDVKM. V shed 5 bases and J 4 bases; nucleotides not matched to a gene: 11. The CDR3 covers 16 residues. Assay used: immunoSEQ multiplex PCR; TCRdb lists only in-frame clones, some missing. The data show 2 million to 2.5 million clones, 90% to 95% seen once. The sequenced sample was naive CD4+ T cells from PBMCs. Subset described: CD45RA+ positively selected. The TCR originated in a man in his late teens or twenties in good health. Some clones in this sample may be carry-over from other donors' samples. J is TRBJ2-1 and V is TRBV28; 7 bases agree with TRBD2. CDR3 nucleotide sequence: TGTGCCAGCAGTGGAGGGACTACTCCCAGGTACAATGAGCAGTTCTTC. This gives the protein CASSGGTTPRYNEQFF. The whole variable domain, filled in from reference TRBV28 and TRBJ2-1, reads DVKVTQSSRYLVKRTGEKVFLECVQDMDHENMFWYRQDPGLGLRLIYFSYDVKMKEKGDIPEGYSVSREKKERFSLILESASTNQTSMYLCASSGGTTPRYNEQFFGPGTRLTVL.